Each of the 4 T cell receptor beta chains below was sequenced from the same sample in a study of blood T cells in healthy people across ages. For the second PCR, which ran for about 7 to 12 cycles, a sample-barcoded 5' primer and a J-beta primer mix were used. MiXCR, applied by TCRdb to the 5' RACE reads, yields one record per CDR3 protein. The sample consists of 710,000 or so distinct CDR3 sequences, about 20% of them appearing once. Sequenced input: blood. Source of these receptors: a man between 65 and 80 years old in good health.

About this clonotype itself: Here the CDR3 omits its conserved ending phenylalanine or tryptophan, so a read error is the likely source. The chain couples TRBV7-2 to TRBJ1-1; no firm D call. Germline V lookup: CDR1 SGHTA, CDR2 FQGNSA. Trimming left V 2 bases short and J 5 bases short, with 9 bases between. This CDR3 has 13 amino acids. CDR3 residues: CASSLSQATEAFS. CDR3 bases: TGTGCCAGCAGCTTATCGCAGGCGACTGAAGCTTTCTCT.

The V and J genes are TRBV9 and TRBJ2-1; 11 positions agree with TRBD2. The assigned J gene may be wrong: the sequence end matches TRBJ2-5 better. Per the germline V gene, CDR1 is SGDLS and CDR2 is YYNGEE. The CDR3 sequence is 18 residues long. Here the CDR3 reads CASSVGLAGPRRGETQYF. DNA for the CDR3: TGTGCCAGCAGCGTAGGACTAGCGGGACCCCGACGGGGAGAGACCCAGTACTTC.

In this sample, this clonotype turned up a few times. The chain uses TRBV11-3 and TRBJ2-3; D uncertain. The CDR3 sequence is 13 residues long. V was shortened by 4 bases and J by 6 bases, with 11 bases between the two germline ends. Germline V gene sequence: CDR1 SGHNT, CDR2 YENEEA. The chain's CDR3 is CASSYPLTDTQYF. The CDR3, as DNA: TGTGCCAGCAGCTACCCACTTACGGATACGCAGTATTTT.

This clonotype was seen a handful of times. The chain couples TRBV15 to TRBJ1-2, with D unresolved. The V gene's germline CDR1 is LNHNV and CDR2 YYDKDF (reference sequence). Trimming pared 1 base from V and 4 bases from J, leaving 16 bases between. This CDR3 has 16 amino acids. CDR3 in DNA: TGTGCCACCAGCAGAGGGTCCTCACTTGGATCCTATGGCTACACCTTC. Translation gives CATSRGSSLGSYGYTF.